The next 28 T cell receptor beta chains were all read from a single sample in a study of PD-1 blockade in classical Hodgkin lymphoma. This sample's time point: cycle 4 day 1 (C4D1), after 5 to 7 weeks of nivolumab. Every patient experienced relapse after autologous stem cell transplantation, and brentuximab vedotin exposure varied. Only in-frame clones appear in the TCRdb table, and some are missing; sequencing was by immunoSEQ multiplex PCR. This table has about 39,000 clones, more than 70% appearing once. Specimen: peripheral blood mononuclear cells (PBMCs), collected before the fourth cycle of nivolumab. The receptors come from a human donor with classical Hodgkin lymphoma.

This clone was seen only once. V gene TRBV19 combines with J gene TRBJ1-5, with D perhaps matching TRBD1 (6 bases). CDR1 and CDR2 from the germline V gene are LNHDA and SQIVND (reference sequence). This CDR3 is 15 amino acids long. Trimming took 3 bases from V and 5 from J, leaving 14 bases between them. The CDR3, as DNA: TGTGCCAGTAGTATTCAACAGGGAGGCGATCAGCCCCAGCATTTT. Translation gives CASSIQQGGDQPQHF.

The V call is TRBV7-7, the J call TRBJ2-1, with D unclear. V dropped 1 base and J dropped 10 bases, with 11 bases sitting between them. Germline-derived CDR1 and CDR2 are SSHAT and FNYEAQ (reference sequence). The CDR3 is made up of 13 amino acids. This chain's CDR3 is CASSLVFSGEQFF. CDR3 DNA sequence: TGTGCCAGCAGCTTAGTGTTTTCAGGCGAGCAGTTCTTC.

The chain recombines TRBV11-2 with TRBJ2-1; 8 positions match TRBD2. The germline V gene encodes CDR1 SGHAT and CDR2 FQNNGV. This CDR3 is built from 16 residues. The trim removed 5 bases at V and 4 bases at J, leaving 10 bases unmatched. The CDR3 nucleotides are TGTGCCAGCAGCCCGAGACTAGCGAAGATTTACAATGAGCAGTTCTTC. Protein: CASSPRLAKIYNEQFF.

This chain links TRBV2 with TRBJ1-5; TRBD1 matches at 7 bases. The germline gives CDR1 SNHLY, CDR2 FYNNEI. The J segment lost 1 base and the V segment lost 7 bases, leaving 7 bases of the junction unmatched. CDR3 size: 15 residues. DNA for the CDR3: TGTGCCAGCACCTTAGGGACAGTGAGCAATCAGCCCCAGCATTTT. Amino acid sequence: CASTLGTVSNQPQHF.

This chain uses TRBV4-1 with TRBJ1-5, with TRBD1 matching 10 bases. Germline V gene sequence: CDR1 MGHRA, CDR2 YSYEKL. The length of the CDR3 is 16 residues. V lost 0 bases to trimming and J lost 4 bases; unmatched junction nucleotides: 3. In DNA form, the CDR3 reads TGCGCCAGCAGCCAAGATGCGGGACAGGGGAATCAGCCCCAGCATTTT. This encodes CASSQDAGQGNQPQHF.

This rearrangement joins TRBV19 to TRBJ1-2; unclear D gene. The CDR3 is 13 residues long. CDR1 is LNHDA, CDR2 SQIVND, per germline (reference sequence). With 6 bases removed from V and 8 bases from J, the gap between germline ends came to 16 bases. In nucleotides, the CDR3 is TGTGCCAGTAGGGCCGTAGGGCAGACAGGCTACACCTTC. Amino acid sequence: CASRAVGQTGYTF.

This clone showed up just once. This chain connects TRBV5-4 to TRBJ1-5; D is possibly TRBD1 (6 bases). V lost 4 bases to trimming and J lost 3 bases, with 20 bases between them. The CDR3 length is 17 residues. Germline-derived CDR1 and CDR2 are SGHNT and YYREEE (reference sequence). The CDR3 here is CASSLRGREKVNQPQHF. In DNA form, the CDR3 reads TGTGCCAGCAGCCTTAGGGGGAGGGAGAAAGTCAATCAGCCCCAGCATTTT.

About this clone itself: Compared with germline, one end of the junction differs, possibly owing to a read error. V usage is TRBV6-5 and J usage is TRBJ1-4; 10 bases line up with TRBD1. The CDR3 is made up of 12 amino acids. In germline, CDR1 is MNHEY, CDR2 SVGAGI. CDR3 region: CASSERGQGEKF. The CDR3 DNA reads TGTGCCAGCAGTGAACGTGGACAGGGGGAAAAGTTT.

The DNA for the CDR3 is TGTGCCAGCACCCAAGGGGTGTGGGGCTACACCTTC. Its translation is CASTQGVWGYTF. The rearrangement joins TRBV6-5 to TRBJ1-2; D may be TRBD1 (5 bases). V was trimmed by 7 bases and J by 8 bases, leaving 14 bases between them. Germline CDR1 is MNHEY and CDR2 is SVGAGI. The CDR3 is 12 amino acids.

The rearrangement links TRBV9 to TRBJ2-7, with TRBD1 matching over 7 bases. The CDR3 is made up of 15 amino acids. Germline V gene sequence: CDR1 SGDLS, CDR2 YYNGEE. Losses at the gene ends were 4 bases for V and 0 bases for J; bases not matched to a gene: 7. CDR3: CASSPWDSSSYEQYF. The CDR3 nucleotides read TGTGCCAGCAGCCCTTGGGACAGCAGCTCCTACGAGCAGTACTTC.

V and J are TRBV27 and TRBJ2-7, with 8 bases lining up with TRBD1. This CDR3 is 16 amino acids long. V lost 5 bases, J lost 0 bases, and 9 bases stayed unmatched. The germline CDR1 and CDR2 sequences are MNHEY and SMNVEV (reference sequence). The CDR3 DNA reads as TGTGCCAGCAGTCGCCAGGGGGCGGGGAACTCCTACGAGCAGTACTTC. Protein: CASSRQGAGNSYEQYF.

The chain recombines TRBV29-1 with TRBJ1-1, with D possibly being TRBD1 (5 bases). Per germline, CDR1 SQVTM and CDR2 ANQGSEA. The CDR3 runs 12 residues. V lost 3 bases and J lost 1, with 6 bases in between. The CDR3 region has the DNA TGCAGCGTTGAGACAGAGAACACTGAAGCTTTCTTT. Amino acids: CSVETENTEAFF.

The sample holds a few counts of this clone. The CDR3 DNA follows: TGTGCCAGCAGCCTAACCGGGAGCTCCTACAATGAGCAGTTCTTC. It yields the protein CASSLTGSSYNEQFF. V is TRBV7-7 and J is TRBJ2-1, with D tentatively TRBD2 (6 bases). The germline gives CDR1 SSHAT, CDR2 FNYEAQ (reference sequence). V lost 5 bases and J lost 0, with 11 bases in between. The CDR3 is made up of 15 amino acids.

The chain links TRBV6-5 to TRBJ1-2, with D tentatively TRBD1 (5 bases). Per germline, CDR1 MNHEY and CDR2 SVGAGI. Trimming took 6 bases from V and 6 from J, leaving 11 bases between them. The CDR3 has 12 residues. CDR3 in DNA: TGTGCCAGCAGGATAGGGGTGGATGGCTACACCTTC. This encodes CASRIGVDGYTF.

The V and J genes are TRBV19 and TRBJ1-4; D gene uncertain. The CDR3 is 13 amino acids. V lost 5 bases, J lost 3 bases, and 7 bases lay in between. Germline CDR1 is LNHDA and CDR2 is SQIVND (reference sequence). This CDR3 is CASSSRSNEKLFF. In DNA form, the CDR3 reads TGTGCCAGTAGTTCCAGGTCTAATGAAAAACTGTTTTTT.

The rearrangement uses TRBV5-4 and TRBJ2-7, with TRBD1 matching 9 bases. The germline gives CDR1 SGHNT, CDR2 YYREEE (reference sequence). V was pared by 0 bases and J by 10 bases, with 8 bases of the junction left unmatched. This CDR3 is 14 amino acids long. The CDR3: CASSLDLDRGFQYF. DNA for the CDR3: TGTGCCAGCAGCTTGGATCTGGACAGGGGATTTCAGTACTTC.

The chain has TRBV18 and TRBJ2-1, with D possibly matching TRBD1 (5 bases). This CDR3 is built from 13 residues. CDR1 KGHSH and CDR2 LQKENI come from the germline V gene. Trimming removed 6 bases from V and 5 bases from J, with 11 bases in between. CDR3 in DNA: TGTGCCAGCTCCCAGCAGGGAAACAATGAGCAGTTCTTC. Its protein is CASSQQGNNEQFF.

This chain joins TRBV4-2 and TRBJ2-3; TRBD2 agrees at 7 bases. The CDR3 covers 14 residues. Germline assignment: CDR1 LGHNA and CDR2 YNFKEQ. The trim removed 4 bases at V and 2 bases at J, leaving 3 bases unmatched. In DNA form, the CDR3 reads TGTGCCAGCAGCCCTGGACTAGTCACAGATACGCAGTATTTT. This gives the protein CASSPGLVTDTQYF.

This chain uses TRBV6-5 with TRBJ2-7, with D perhaps matching TRBD1 or TRBD2 (5 bases each). Germline lookup yields CDR1 MNHEY and CDR2 SVGAGI. Trimming took 2 bases from V and 3 from J, leaving 14 bases between them. The CDR3 has 15 amino acids. CDR3 region: CASSYTPGRLYEQYF. The DNA of the CDR3 is TGTGCCAGCAGTTACACCCCGGGACGTCTCTACGAGCAGTACTTC.

CDR3 sequence: CASSLAGQGRETGYGYTF. The CDR3 DNA is TGTGCCAGCAGCTTAGCGGGACAGGGGAGGGAGACGGGCTATGGCTACACCTTC. V and J are TRBV7-2 and TRBJ1-2; TRBD1 matches 10 bases. The CDR3 sequence is 18 residues long. With V trimmed by 0 bases and J by 4 bases, 11 bases remained unmatched. Germline V lookup: CDR1 SGHTA, CDR2 FQGNSA.

This clone was counted only a few times. The chain joins TRBV6-5 to TRBJ1-6, with D possibly being TRBD1 (5 bases). There are 13 residues in the CDR3. Trimming pared 6 bases from V and 10 bases from J, leaving 13 bases between. The germline gives CDR1 MNHEY, CDR2 SVGAGI. The DNA for the CDR3 is TGTGCCAGCAGCACCGAGGACAAATCACCCCTCCACTTT. Amino acid sequence: CASSTEDKSPLHF.

This rearrangement joins TRBV5-4 to TRBJ1-1, with TRBD1 matching over 9 bases. The CDR3 spans 16 residues. V gave up 0 bases and J gave up 2 bases; unmatched junction bases: 5. Looked up from germline, CDR1 is SGHNT and CDR2 is YYREEE (reference sequence). CDR3 sequence (DNA): TGTGCCAGCAGCTTGGATGTGGGACAGGGTAACACTGAAGCTTTCTTT. Amino acids: CASSLDVGQGNTEAFF.

The chain employs TRBV30 and TRBJ2-7; D unclear. Germline CDR1 is GTSNPN and CDR2 is SVGIG (reference sequence). The ends were cut back, 0 bases at V and 2 bases at J, with 8 bases in the middle. This CDR3 is 13 amino acids long. The CDR3 DNA follows: TGTGCCTGGAGTGTGGTCAGTCCCTACGAGCAGTACTTC. As protein: CAWSVVSPYEQYF.

The chain recombines TRBV11-3 with TRBJ2-1; 12 nucleotides agree with TRBD2. Trimming cost V 5 bases and J 6 bases; bases outside gene matches: 5. Germline-derived CDR1 and CDR2 are SGHNT and YENEEA. This CDR3 is 15 amino acids long. Here the CDR3 reads CASSPTSGGFNEQFF. The CDR3 DNA reads TGTGCCAGCAGCCCGACTAGCGGGGGATTCAATGAGCAGTTCTTC.

This clone was recorded a few times. The chain couples TRBV11-1 to TRBJ2-7, with D uncertain. The ends were cut back, 5 bases at V and 3 bases at J, with 5 bases in the middle. The CDR3 is made up of 11 amino acids. CDR1 SGHAT and CDR2 FQDESV come from the germline V gene (reference sequence). CDR3 nucleotides: TGTGCCAGCAGCCCCCACTACGAGCAGTACTTC. Residues: CASSPHYEQYF. Complete variable domain (other parts from reference TRBV11-1 and TRBJ2-7): EAEVAQSPRYKITEKSQAVAFWCDPISGHATLYWYRQILGQGPELLVQFQDESVVDDSQLPKDRFSAERLKGVDSTLKIQPAELGDSAMYLCASSPHYEQYFGPGTRLTVT.

This chain links TRBV10-3 with TRBJ1-4; D remains ambiguous. V dropped 9 bases and J dropped 8 bases, with 16 bases sitting between them. CDR1 and CDR2 (germline): ENHRY, SYGVKD. The CDR3 loop spans 13 amino acids. In DNA, the CDR3 is TGTGCCATTTCCGCCATCCGGGAAGAAAAACTGTTTTTT. It is translated as CAISAIREEKLFF.

The chain combines TRBV2 with TRBJ1-4; TRBD1 matches at 7 bases. Germline lookup yields CDR1 SNHLY and CDR2 FYNNEI. The CDR3 runs to 14 residues. Losses at the gene ends were 7 bases for V and 7 bases for J; bases not matched to a gene: 9. CDR3 residues: CASNEHRGGEKLFF. In DNA form, the CDR3 reads TGTGCCAGCAACGAGCACAGGGGTGGTGAAAAACTGTTTTTT.

The genes are TRBV7-2 and TRBJ2-1; the D is unclear. V lost 1 base and J lost 9, with 7 bases in between. Germline-derived CDR1 and CDR2 are SGHTA and FQGNSA. The CDR3 spans 12 residues. The CDR3 region is CASSLVGREQFF. CDR3 sequence (DNA): TGTGCCAGCAGCTTAGTGGGTCGTGAGCAGTTCTTC.